This TCR beta chain was sequenced in a study of blood T cell repertoires in COVID-19. Study-level information: COVID-19 samples from acute and convalescent phases originated in the United States, Italy and Spain.

Deletions cut 5 bases from V and 7 bases from J, with 9 bases between. The germline V gene has CDR1 SEHNR and CDR2 FQNEAQ (reference sequence). The CDR3 is 11 amino acids. As processed by the authors: It was from reference gene primer amplification that nucleated cell counts were estimated. Profiled with immunoSEQ multiplex PCR; TCRdb holds only in-frame clones, not every one. That table supplies the V and J calls and clone size; D and trimming were determined from the DNA. The data show about 32,000 clones, approximately 93% seen once. The genes are TRBV7-9 and TRBJ2-7; TRBD2 might be the D (6 bases). The TCR originated in a male donor with active COVID-19. Sequencing input: peripheral blood. DNA of the CDR3: TGTGCCAGCAGCCCGGCGGGGGAGCAGTACTTC. It is translated as CASSPAGEQYF.